This TCR beta chain was recorded in a study of shared clonotypes between healthy human individuals. There are 14 residues in the CDR3. V lost 5 bases to trimming and J lost 4 bases, with 14 bases between them. Per the germline V gene, CDR1 is SNHLY and CDR2 is FYNNEI. Findings of the study overall: Expectations were that clonotype sharing among donors would be affected by sequencing depth.

The method was immunoSEQ multiplex PCR; TCRdb's version includes in-frame clones alone and lacks a portion of them. The sample has 2,500,000 or so clones; 93% are singletons. Comments on this clone: Its matching antigen is unknown.

The source of this sequence is a man between 18 and 29 years old in good health. Some clones in this sample may be carry-over from other donors' samples. V gene TRBV2 combines with J gene TRBJ1-2, with D hard to call. Sequencing was performed on naive CD4+ T cells from PBMCs. Subset indicated: CD45RA+ positively selected. CDR3 nucleotides: TGTGCCAGCAGTAGCACCGACATCGGCTATGGCTACACCTTC. Translated: CASSSTDIGYGYTF.